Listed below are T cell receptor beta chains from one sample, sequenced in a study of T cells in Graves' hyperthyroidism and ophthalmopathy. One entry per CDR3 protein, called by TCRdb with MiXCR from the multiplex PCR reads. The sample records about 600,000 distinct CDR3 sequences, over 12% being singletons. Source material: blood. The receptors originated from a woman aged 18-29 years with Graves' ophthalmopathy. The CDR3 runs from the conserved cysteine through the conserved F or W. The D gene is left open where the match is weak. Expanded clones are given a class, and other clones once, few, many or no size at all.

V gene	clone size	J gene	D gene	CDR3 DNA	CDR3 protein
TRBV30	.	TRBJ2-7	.	TGTGCCTGGAGCCCCGTCCGGGGGGCGCAGTACTTC	CAWSPVRGAQYF
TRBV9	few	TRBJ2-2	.	TGTGCCAGCAGCGTCGCCTCTCAGCCTTACACCGGGGAGCTGTTTTTT	CASSVASQPYTGELFF
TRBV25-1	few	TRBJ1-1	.	TGTGCCAGCAGAACAGGCATAGGCACTGAAGCTTTCTTT	CASRTGIGTEAFF
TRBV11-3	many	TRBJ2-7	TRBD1	TGTGCCAGCAGCTTAGGGACAGGGCGTGAGCAGTACTTC	CASSLGTGREQYF
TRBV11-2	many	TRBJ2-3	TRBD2	TGTGCCAGCAGTCCACTAGCGGGAGCATTTTGGGTAGATACGCAGTATTTT	CASSPLAGAFWVDTQYF
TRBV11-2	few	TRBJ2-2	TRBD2	TGTGCCAGCAGCCCTATAAGACTAGCGGGATTCACCGGGGAGCTGTTTTTT	CASSPIRLAGFTGELFF
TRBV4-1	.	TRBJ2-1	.	TGCGCCAGCAGCCAGCAGGGCATGGCCGGTGAGCAGTTCTTC	CASSQQGMAGEQFF
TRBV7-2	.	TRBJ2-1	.	TGTGCCAGCAGCTCCGACCCATCCTACAATGAGCAGTTCTTC	CASSSDPSYNEQFF
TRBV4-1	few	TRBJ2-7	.	TGCGCCAGCAGCCAAGGTCAACGGAACTACGAGCAGTACTTC	CASSQGQRNYEQYF
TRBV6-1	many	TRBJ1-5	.	TGTGCCAGCAGTGAATATACAAATCAGCCCCAGCATTTT	CASSEYTNQPQHF
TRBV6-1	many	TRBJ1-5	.	TGTGCCAGCACCGGAGGACGTATGGGACACATCAATCAGCCCCAGCATTTT	CASTGGRMGHINQPQHF
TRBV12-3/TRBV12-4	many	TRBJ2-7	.	TGTGCCAGCAGTTTGTGGAGGGACAGCTCCTACGAGCAGTACTTC	CASSLWRDSSYEQYF
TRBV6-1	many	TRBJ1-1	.	TGTGCCAGCAGACTCTCGGGGGGTTGGAACACTGAAGCTTTCTTT	CASRLSGGWNTEAFF
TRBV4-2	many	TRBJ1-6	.	TGTGCCAGCAGCCCAGGTCAGGGGAATAATTCACCCCTCCACTTT	CASSPGQGNNSPLHF
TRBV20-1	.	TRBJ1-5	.	TGCAGTGCTAGAGGAGCAGGCCATCAGCCCCAGCATTTT	CSARGAGHQPQHF
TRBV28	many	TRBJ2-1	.	TGTGCCAGCAGGAAAAGGTGGGGGGTCCCCTACAATGAGCAGTTCTTC	CASRKRWGVPYNEQFF
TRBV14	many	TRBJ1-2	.	TGTGCCAGCAGCCAAGGCACCACAGGGTTCTATGGCTACACCTTC	CASSQGTTGFYGYTF
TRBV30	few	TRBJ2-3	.	TGTGCCTGGAGTCGGGGACTCCGCTCTAATACGCAGTATTTT	CAWSRGLRSNTQYF
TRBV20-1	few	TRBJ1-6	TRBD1	TGCAGTGCTAGAATGGGACAGGGGGTTGATAATTCACCCCTCCACTTT	CSARMGQGVDNSPLHF
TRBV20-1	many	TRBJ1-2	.	TGCAGTGCTAGCACGGAGACAGGCCGTGGCTACACCTTC	CSASTETGRGYTF
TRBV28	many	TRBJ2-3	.	TGTGCCAGCAGGCGTACTAGCAGAACCACAGATACGCAGTATTTT	CASRRTSRTTDTQYF
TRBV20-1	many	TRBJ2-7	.	TGCAGTGCTAGTCTCGCGGAAATCAGCTCCTACGAGCAGTACTTC	CSASLAEISSYEQYF
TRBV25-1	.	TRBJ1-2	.	TGTGCCAGCAGGGGGGGGGGGGGCTATGGCTACACCTTC	CASRGGGGYGYTF
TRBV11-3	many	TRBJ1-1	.	TGTGCCAGCAGCTTCGAGGAGGGCCGGGAACAGATCTTT	CASSFEEGREQIF
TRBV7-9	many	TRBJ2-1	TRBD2	TGTGCCAGCAGCTCCCGGGGACTAGCGGAGTACAATGAGCAGTTCTTC	CASSSRGLAEYNEQFF
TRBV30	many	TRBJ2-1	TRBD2	TGTGCCTGGAGAGGGCTAGCGGGAGTGTATGAGCAGTTCTTC	CAWRGLAGVYEQFF
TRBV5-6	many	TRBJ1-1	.	TGTGCCAGCAGCTCGAGGGGGTCCCAGGGGTGGAACACTGAAGCTTTCTTT	CASSSRGSQGWNTEAFF
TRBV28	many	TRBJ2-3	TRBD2	TGTGCCAGCAGTTCGTCGACTAGCGGGTACACAGATACGCAGTATTTT	CASSSSTSGYTDTQYF
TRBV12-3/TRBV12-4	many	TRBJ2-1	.	TGTGCCAGCAGCCGTACCGGGACCCTGATGGGTGCTGAGCAGTTCTTC	CASSRTGTLMGAEQFF